The sequence of this TCR beta chain was determined in a study of blood T cells in healthy people across ages. Looking at the study overall: Every two T cells gave about one barcoded beta molecule via template switching. Findings of the study overall: Investigators treated diversity estimates from one million T cells as underestimates. Per million T cells, the diversity of TCR beta decreased roughly linearly as age advanced.

Per the germline V gene, CDR1 is SEHNR and CDR2 is FQNEAQ (reference sequence). The CDR3 is 17 residues long. The second PCR ran about 7 to 12 cycles with a sample-barcoded 5' primer and J-beta primers. MiXCR, run by TCRdb on the 5' RACE reads, gives a single entry per CDR3 protein. In the table there are fewer than 750,000 distinct CDR3 sequences, around half of which are singletons. A note on this clonotype: Antigen specificity is unknown. A much larger clone lies one base from this, so it may be a read error.

Sequencing input: blood. J is TRBJ2-7 and V is TRBV7-9; maybe TRBD2 (6 bases). The source is a man older than 75 in good health. The CDR3 region is CASSSNRDSKISYERYF. CDR3 in DNA: TGTGCCAGCAGTTCCAATCGGGACTCCAAAATATCCTACGAGCGGTACTTC.